The rows below give T cell receptor beta chains drawn from one sample of a study of blood T cell repertoires in COVID-19. Assay: immunoSEQ multiplex PCR; the TCRdb copy retains only in-frame clones and omits some. Altogether roughly 440,000 clones are present, around 88% being singletons, with the ten largest covering 10% to 15%. Sample: peripheral blood. The receptors originated from a woman aged 45 to 65 with COVID-19, enrolled during active disease. Both conserved end residues are part of each CDR3. A D gene is named only where the DNA matches it firmly. The size field is filled for only some rows; it gives once, few, many or a size class.

CDR3	DNA	length	size	D	J	V
CASIRARDTEAFF	TGTGCCAGCATCAGGGCTAGGGACACTGAAGCTTTCTTT	13	-	-	TRBJ1-1	TRBV12-3/TRBV12-4
CASSLSGGMGDTQYF	TGCGCCAGCAGCTTGAGCGGGGGGATGGGAGATACGCAGTATTTT	15	-	TRBD2	TRBJ2-3	TRBV5-1
CASSLESLGIQYF	TGCGCCAGCAGCTTGGAATCCCTCGGGATTCAGTACTTC	13	-	-	TRBJ2-4	TRBV5-1
CASSPIGDRGGYTF	TGTGCCAGCTCACCGATTGGGGACAGGGGTGGCTACACCTTC	14	-	TRBD1	TRBJ1-2	TRBV18
CASSKQGDYGYTF	TGTGCCAGCAGTAAACAGGGTGACTATGGCTACACCTTC	13	-	-	TRBJ1-2	TRBV6-5
CASSPTGSTYGYTF	TGTGCCAGCAGTCCTACAGGGTCGACCTATGGCTACACCTTC	14	-	-	TRBJ1-2	TRBV2
CASTAGLSSYNSPLHF	TGTGCCAGCACCGCGGGGCTGAGCTCCTATAATTCACCCCTCCACTTT	16	-	-	TRBJ1-6	TRBV2
CASRDREAGNTIYF	TGTGCCAGCAGGGACAGGGAGGCTGGAAACACCATATATTTT	14	few	TRBD1	TRBJ1-3	TRBV2
CASSPGVGGLNTEAFF	TGTGCCAGCAGCCCCGGCGTGGGGGGGCTGAACACTGAAGCTTTCTTT	16	-	-	TRBJ1-1	TRBV11-3
CASPLGGPDTEAFF	TGTGCCTCCCCCCTCGGGGGGCCCGACACTGAAGCTTTCTTT	14	once	-	TRBJ1-1	TRBV6-5
CASSLRVIREQFF	TGTGCCAGCAGCTTACGAGTAATCCGTGAGCAGTTCTTC	13	-	-	TRBJ2-1	TRBV7-8
CASSQEGGLLWTGELFF	TGCGCCAGCAGCCAAGAAGGGGGTCTCTTGTGGACCGGGGAGCTGTTTTTT	17	-	-	TRBJ2-2	TRBV4-1
CASSYGSGSPNTEAFF	TGTGCCAGCAGTTACGGGTCGGGGAGCCCGAACACTGAAGCTTTCTTT	16	-	-	TRBJ1-1	TRBV6-5
CASRVVEKGYTF	TGTGCCAGCAGGGTGGTTGAGAAGGGCTACACCTTC	12	few	-	TRBJ1-2	TRBV28
CASSLSVDVLMNTEAFF	TGTGCCAGCAGCTTATCGGTTGATGTACTCATGAACACTGAAGCTTTCTTT	17	few	-	TRBJ1-1	TRBV7-9